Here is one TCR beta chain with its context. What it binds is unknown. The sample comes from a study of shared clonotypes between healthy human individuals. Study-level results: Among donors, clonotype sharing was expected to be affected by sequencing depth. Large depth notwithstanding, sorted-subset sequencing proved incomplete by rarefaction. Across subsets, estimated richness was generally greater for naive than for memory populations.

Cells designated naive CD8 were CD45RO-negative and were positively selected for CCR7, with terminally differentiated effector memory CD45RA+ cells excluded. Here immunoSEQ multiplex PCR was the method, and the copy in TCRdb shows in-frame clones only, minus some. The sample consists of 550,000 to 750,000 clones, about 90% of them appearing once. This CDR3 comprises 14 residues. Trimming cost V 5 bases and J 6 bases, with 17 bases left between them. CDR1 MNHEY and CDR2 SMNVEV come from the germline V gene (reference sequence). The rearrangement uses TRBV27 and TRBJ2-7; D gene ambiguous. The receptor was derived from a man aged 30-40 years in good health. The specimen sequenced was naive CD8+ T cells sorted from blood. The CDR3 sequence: CASSPQNSGFEQYF. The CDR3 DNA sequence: TGTGCCAGCAGTCCCCAGAATAGTGGCTTCGAGCAGTACTTC.